The entry below gives a single T cell receptor (beta chain) sequence along with its context. CD45RO-negative cells were positively selected for CCR7, leaving out terminally differentiated effector memory CD45RA+ cells. These data belong to a study of shared clonotypes between healthy human individuals. Produced via immunoSEQ multiplex PCR; TCRdb's table is partial and in-frame only. The repertoire has around 2.1 million clones, roughly 91% of them found once; the top ten carry about 1.5%. The TCR comes from a man aged 18 to 35 in good health. Some clones in this sample may be carry-over from other donors' samples. The specimen sequenced was naive CD8+ T cells from PBMCs.

The CDR3 DNA sequence: TGTGCCAGCAGCATGGGGCGGGTCAGCACAGATACGCAGTATTTT. Translated, it gives CASSMGRVSTDTQYF. The rearrangement uses TRBV9 and TRBJ2-3; D is tentatively TRBD1 or TRBD2 (5 bases each). Germline loops: CDR1 SGDLS, CDR2 YYNGEE. The CDR3 runs 15 residues. Trimming pared 4 bases from V and 0 bases from J, leaving 12 bases between.